One sample yielded the 20 T cell receptor beta chains listed below, sequenced in a study of shared clonotypes between healthy human individuals. Cells designated naive CD8 were CD45RO-negative and were positively selected for CCR7, with terminally differentiated effector memory CD45RA+ cells excluded. Profiling relied on immunoSEQ multiplex PCR, and the TCRdb table lists in-frame clones only, not all of them. There are a few million clones in the sample; roughly 93% occur only once, and about 1.6% lies in the top ten. Sequenced input: naive CD8+ T cells from PBMCs. These receptors all stem from a man aged 18 to 30 in good health. Some clones in this sample may be carry-over from other donors' samples.

This chain links TRBV28 with TRBJ2-6; the D gene is possibly TRBD1 (5 bases). CDR3 length equals 20 residues. V lost 2 bases and J 0 bases, leaving 20 bases between the germline ends. Germline assignment: CDR1 MDHEN and CDR2 SYDVKM. The CDR3: CASSLHLPGSEFSGANVLTF. For the CDR3, the DNA is TGTGCCAGCAGTTTACATCTTCCAGGGTCCGAATTCTCTGGGGCCAACGTCCTGACTTTC.

The chain couples TRBV9 to TRBJ1-1; 12 nucleotides line up with TRBD1. The CDR3 contains 14 residues. Losses at the gene ends were 2 bases for V and 11 bases for J; bases not matched to a gene: 7. Germline assignment: CDR1 SGDLS and CDR2 YYNGEE. CDR3 sequence: CASSVGTGGDWAFF. CDR3 nucleotide sequence: TGTGCCAGCAGCGTGGGGACAGGGGGCGATTGGGCTTTCTTT.

The chain links TRBV4-1 to TRBJ2-1; 9 bases are shared with TRBD2. V lost 4 bases, J lost 0 bases, and 4 bases stayed unmatched. The CDR3 extends over 16 amino acids. Germline V gene data show CDR1 as MGHRA and CDR2 as YSYEKL. The chain's CDR3 is CASSLAGLASYNEQFF. Here the CDR3 DNA reads TGCGCCAGCAGCCTTGCGGGACTAGCCTCCTACAATGAGCAGTTCTTC.

This clone showed up just a few times. The chain combines TRBV27 with TRBJ2-7, with a possible D match to TRBD2 (5 bases). The CDR3 consists of 13 residues. From germline, CDR1 is MNHEY and CDR2 SMNVEV (reference sequence). Trimming left V 8 bases short and J 6 bases short, with 17 bases between. The CDR3 nucleotides read TGTGCCAGCTGGGGAGCCCTAACTGGCGAGCAGTACTTC. Translated, it gives CASWGALTGEQYF.

This clone was seen once. The chain links TRBV10-3 to TRBJ2-5, with D possibly being TRBD1 or TRBD2 (5 bases each). Germline assignment: CDR1 ENHRY and CDR2 SYGVKD. Trimming removed 2 bases at V and 2 bases at J, with 12 bases between. The CDR3 has 15 amino acids. The CDR3 loop is CAISEGGWGQETQYF. CDR3 DNA sequence: TGTGCCATCAGTGAGGGCGGGTGGGGGCAAGAGACCCAGTACTTC.

The rearrangement links TRBV19 to TRBJ2-7; TRBD1 or TRBD2 may be the D gene (6 bases each). Trimming pared 1 base from V and 5 bases from J, leaving 24 bases between. CDR3 size: 18 residues. Germline-derived CDR1 and CDR2 are LNHDA and SQIVND (reference sequence). The CDR3 DNA is TGTGCCAGTAGTATAGCGTTGTTGAGGGACACGGGAGCGCACGAGCAGTACTTC. It codes for CASSIALLRDTGAHEQYF.

The rearrangement uses TRBV6-6 and TRBJ1-4; possible D gene TRBD1, 6 bases. The ends were cut back, 2 bases at V and 8 bases at J, with 12 bases in the middle. CDR1 is MNHNY and CDR2 is SVGAGI in the germline V gene (reference sequence). CDR3 length: 14 amino acids. This CDR3 is CASSYTRQAEKLFF. Here the CDR3 DNA reads TGTGCCAGCAGTTACACCCGACAGGCCGAAAAACTGTTTTTT.

The gene calls are TRBV2 and TRBJ2-3, with 10 bases identical to TRBD2. After removal of 5 bases from V and 3 bases from J, the junction contained 2 bases not matched to a gene. Germline V gene data show CDR1 as SNHLY and CDR2 as FYNNEI. The CDR3 length is 14 residues. The CDR3 DNA is TGTGCCAGCAGTACACTAGCGGGAACAGATACGCAGTATTTT. Protein sequence: CASSTLAGTDTQYF.

The chain uses TRBV7-9 and TRBJ2-1, with TRBD2 identical over 10 bases. The V segment lost 5 bases and the J segment 2 bases; nucleotides outside the gene matches: 3. Germline V CDR1 and CDR2: SEHNR, FQNEAQ (reference sequence). This CDR3 contains 15 residues. The CDR3 loop reads CASSDGLAAYNEQFF. DNA for the CDR3: TGTGCCAGCAGCGATGGACTAGCGGCCTACAATGAGCAGTTCTTC.

The CDR3 region has the DNA TGTGCCAGCAGTGAATTCTGGGAGGGGGCTTACACAGATACGCAGTATTTT. This gives the protein CASSEFWEGAYTDTQYF. V and J are TRBV25-1 and TRBJ2-3; the D call may be TRBD1 or TRBD2 (7 bases each). The CDR3 runs to 17 residues. Germline V gene lookup returns CDR1 MGHDK and CDR2 SYGVNS. V shed 1 base and J shed 2 bases, with 16 bases lying between them.

The V gene is TRBV28, the J gene TRBJ2-7; TRBD1 aligns across 12 bases. V dropped 5 bases and J dropped 5; count of bases not matched to a gene: 7. CDR1 is MDHEN and CDR2 is SYDVKM in the germline V gene. The CDR3 extends over 15 amino acids. CDR3 amino acids: CASSIPGQGAHEQYF. In DNA, the CDR3 is TGTGCCAGCAGTATACCGGGACAGGGGGCACACGAGCAGTACTTC. The full variable domain, in which reference TRBV28 and TRBJ2-7 provide the parts outside the CDR3, is DVKVTQSSRYLVKRTGEKVFLECVQDMDHENMFWYRQDPGLGLRLIYFSYDVKMKEKGDIPEGYSVSREKKERFSLILESASTNQTSMYLCASSIPGQGAHEQYFGPGTRLTVT.

The V gene is TRBV10-3, the J gene TRBJ1-3; D possibly corresponds to TRBD1 (5 bases). The CDR3 is 15 amino acids. Germline loops: CDR1 ENHRY, CDR2 SYGVKD. Trimming stripped 4 bases from V and 0 bases from J, with 10 bases between. The CDR3 sequence is CAISVTGSSGNTIYF. The CDR3 region has the DNA TGTGCCATCAGTGTAACAGGTAGCTCTGGAAACACCATATATTTT.

The chain joins TRBV4-3 to TRBJ1-1; 7 bases are shared with TRBD1. The V gene's germline CDR1 is LGHNA and CDR2 YSLEER. Trimming at V came to 0 bases and at J to 0 bases, leaving 16 bases not matched to a gene. This CDR3 comprises 20 residues. As DNA, the CDR3 is TGCGCCAGCAGCCAAGATCCTCCGATTAGCAGGGGGTTCATGAACACTGAAGCTTTCTTT. Its protein product is CASSQDPPISRGFMNTEAFF.

J is TRBJ2-7 and V is TRBV7-9; a possible D gene is TRBD2 (5 bases). The germline V gene encodes CDR1 SEHNR and CDR2 FQNEAQ (reference sequence). V shed 6 bases and J shed 3 bases, with 18 bases lying between them. The CDR3 spans 15 residues. Here the CDR3 reads CASSTADGKDYEQYF. The CDR3 DNA is TGTGCCAGCAGTACAGCGGACGGGAAAGACTACGAGCAGTACTTC.

This chain connects TRBV10-3 to TRBJ2-3; maybe TRBD2 (6 bases). The CDR3 runs to 19 residues. The V gene lost 0 bases and the J gene lost 6 bases, with 25 bases spanning the gap. The V gene's germline CDR1 is ENHRY and CDR2 SYGVKD. The CDR3 bases are TGTGCCATCAGTGAGTCTCACTCAAATCGACTAGAACCGGGGGATACGCAGTATTTT. Protein sequence: CAISESHSNRLEPGDTQYF.

A single count supports this clone. The chain carries TRBV7-3 and TRBJ2-1; 10 bases line up with TRBD2. From germline, CDR1 is SGHTA and CDR2 FQGTGA. The CDR3 sequence is 15 residues long. The ends lost 5 bases at V and 8 bases at J; junction bases unmatched: 9. Written as DNA, the CDR3 is TGTGCCAGCAGCCAAGGGACTAGCGCGGTCGATGAGCAGTTCTTC. It specifies CASSQGTSAVDEQFF.

V and J are TRBV19 and TRBJ1-1, with D perhaps TRBD1 (5 bases). V was trimmed by 6 bases and J by 2 bases, leaving 19 bases between them. The V gene's germline CDR1 is LNHDA and CDR2 SQIVND (reference sequence). CDR3 length: 16 amino acids. The DNA for the CDR3 is TGTGCCAGTAGATTCGTGGGATGGGGGGGTAACACTGAAGCTTTCTTT. It is translated as CASRFVGWGGNTEAFF. Full variable domain (missing parts from reference TRBV19 and TRBJ1-1): DGGITQSPKYLFRKEGQNVTLSCEQNLNHDAMYWYRQDPGQGLRLIYYSQIVNDFQKGDIAEGYSVSREKKESFPLTVTSAQKNPTAFYLCASRFVGWGGNTEAFFGQGTRLTVV.

This chain connects TRBV5-6 to TRBJ2-7; no clear D. CDR1 and CDR2 (germline): SGHDT, YYEEEE. Trimming took off 4 bases at V and 0 bases at J, with 11 bases between the two ends. The CDR3 spans 14 residues. The CDR3 here is CASSSDWYSYEQYF. The CDR3, as DNA: TGTGCCAGCAGCAGTGACTGGTACTCCTACGAGCAGTACTTC.

The rearrangement uses TRBV19 and TRBJ2-2; D is unclear. From germline, CDR1 is LNHDA and CDR2 SQIVND (reference sequence). The V gene lost 9 bases and the J gene lost 9 bases, with 20 bases spanning the gap. This CDR3 region has 14 residues. CDR3 loop: CARNTECPIRELFF. The CDR3 DNA follows: TGTGCCAGAAATACGGAGTGCCCGATCCGGGAGCTGTTTTTT.

The genes are TRBV30 and TRBJ2-7, with D hard to call. Germline CDR1 reads GTSNPN; CDR2 reads SVGIG (reference sequence). Between the trimmed V and J ends, which lost 0 bases and 3 bases, there was a span of 9 bases. This CDR3 region has 13 residues. The CDR3 sequence is CAWSVSRNYEQYF. DNA of the CDR3: TGTGCCTGGAGTGTAAGTCGGAACTACGAGCAGTACTTC. Drawing the rest from reference TRBV30 and TRBJ2-7, the complete variable domain is SQTIHQWPATLVQPVGSPLSLECTVEGTSNPNLYWYRQAAGRGLQLLFYSVGIGQISSEVPQNLSASRPQDRQFILSSKKLLLSDSGFYLCAWSVSRNYEQYFGPGTRLTVT.